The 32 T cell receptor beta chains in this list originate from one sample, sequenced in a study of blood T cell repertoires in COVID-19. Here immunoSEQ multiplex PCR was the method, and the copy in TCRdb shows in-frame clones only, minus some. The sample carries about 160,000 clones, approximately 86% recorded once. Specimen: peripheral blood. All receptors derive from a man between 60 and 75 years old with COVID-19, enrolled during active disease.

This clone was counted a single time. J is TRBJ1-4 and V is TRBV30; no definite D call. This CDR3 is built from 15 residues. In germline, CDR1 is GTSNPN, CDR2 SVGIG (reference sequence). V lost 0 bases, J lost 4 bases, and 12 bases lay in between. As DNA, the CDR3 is TGTGCCTGGAGTGTTCTTCTGACGGGTAATGAAAAACTGTTTTTT. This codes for CAWSVLLTGNEKLFF.

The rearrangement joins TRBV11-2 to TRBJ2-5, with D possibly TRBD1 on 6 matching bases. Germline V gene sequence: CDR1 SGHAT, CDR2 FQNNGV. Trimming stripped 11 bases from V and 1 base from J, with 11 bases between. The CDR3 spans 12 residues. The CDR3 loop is CAGSDSQETQYF. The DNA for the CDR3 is TGTGCCGGATCGGACAGCCAAGAGACCCAGTACTTC.

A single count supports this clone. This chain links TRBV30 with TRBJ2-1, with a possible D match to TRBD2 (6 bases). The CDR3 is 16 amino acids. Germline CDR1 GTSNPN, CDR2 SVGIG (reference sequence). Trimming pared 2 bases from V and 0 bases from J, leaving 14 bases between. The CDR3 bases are TGTGCCTGGAGTCGGGACTCCGATATCTCCTACAATGAGCAGTTCTTC. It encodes CAWSRDSDISYNEQFF.

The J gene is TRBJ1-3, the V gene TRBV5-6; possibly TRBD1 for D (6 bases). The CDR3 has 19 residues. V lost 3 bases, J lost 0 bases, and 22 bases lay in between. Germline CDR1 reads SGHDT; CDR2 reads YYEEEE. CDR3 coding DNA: TGTGCCAGCAGCTCCACAAAGGGGGTTCTAGCCCTCTCTGGAAACACCATATATTTT. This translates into CASSSTKGVLALSGNTIYF.

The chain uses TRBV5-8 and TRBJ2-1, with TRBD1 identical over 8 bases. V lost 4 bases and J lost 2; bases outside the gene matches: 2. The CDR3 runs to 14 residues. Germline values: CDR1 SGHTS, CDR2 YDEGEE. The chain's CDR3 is CASSLDRAYNEQFF. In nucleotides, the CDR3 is TGTGCCAGCAGCCTGGACAGGGCCTACAATGAGCAGTTCTTC.

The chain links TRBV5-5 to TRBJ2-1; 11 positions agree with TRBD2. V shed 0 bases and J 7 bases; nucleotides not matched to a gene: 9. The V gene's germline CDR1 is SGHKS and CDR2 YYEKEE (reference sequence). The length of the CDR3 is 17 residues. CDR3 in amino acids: CASSLGLAGGPRNEQFF. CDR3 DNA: TGTGCCAGCAGCTTGGGGTTAGCGGGGGGGCCTCGGAATGAGCAGTTCTTC.

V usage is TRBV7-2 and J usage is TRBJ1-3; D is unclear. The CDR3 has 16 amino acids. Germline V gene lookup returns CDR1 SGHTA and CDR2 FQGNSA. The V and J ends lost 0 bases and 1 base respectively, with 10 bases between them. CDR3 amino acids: CASSLAVRSSGNTIYF. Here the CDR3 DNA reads TGTGCCAGCAGCTTAGCGGTGAGGTCGTCTGGAAACACCATATATTTT.

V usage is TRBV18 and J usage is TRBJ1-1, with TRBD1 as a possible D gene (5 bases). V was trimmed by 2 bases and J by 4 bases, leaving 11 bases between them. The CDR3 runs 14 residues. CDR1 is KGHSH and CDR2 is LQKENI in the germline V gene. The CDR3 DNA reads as TGTGCCAGCTCACCAGGGATCGGGGGCACTGAAGCTTTCTTT. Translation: CASSPGIGGTEAFF.

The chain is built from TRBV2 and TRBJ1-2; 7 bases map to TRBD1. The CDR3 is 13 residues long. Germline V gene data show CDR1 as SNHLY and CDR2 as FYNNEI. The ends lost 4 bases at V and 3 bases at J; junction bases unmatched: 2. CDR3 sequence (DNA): TGTGCCAGCAGTGGACAGGGTTACTATGGCTACACCTTC. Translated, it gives CASSGQGYYGYTF.

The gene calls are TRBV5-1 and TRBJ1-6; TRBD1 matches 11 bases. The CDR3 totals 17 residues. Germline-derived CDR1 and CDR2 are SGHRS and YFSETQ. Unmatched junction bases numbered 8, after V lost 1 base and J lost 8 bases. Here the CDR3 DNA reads TGCGCCAGCAGCTTGCAGGGACAGGGGGGAAGTGATTCACCCCTCCACTTT. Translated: CASSLQGQGGSDSPLHF.

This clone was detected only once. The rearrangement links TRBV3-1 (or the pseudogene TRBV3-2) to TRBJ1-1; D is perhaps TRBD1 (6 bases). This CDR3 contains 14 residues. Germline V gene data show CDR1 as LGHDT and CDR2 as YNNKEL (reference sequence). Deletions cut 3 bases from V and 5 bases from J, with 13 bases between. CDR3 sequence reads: CASSQQFRGTEAFF. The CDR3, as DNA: TGTGCCAGCAGCCAGCAGTTTAGGGGGACTGAAGCTTTCTTT.

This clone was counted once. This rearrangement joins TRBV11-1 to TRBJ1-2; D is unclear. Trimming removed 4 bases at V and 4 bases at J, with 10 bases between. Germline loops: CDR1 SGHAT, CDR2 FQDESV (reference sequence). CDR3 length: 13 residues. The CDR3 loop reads CASSYNRGYGYTF. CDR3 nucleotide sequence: TGTGCCAGCAGCTACAACCGGGGCTATGGCTACACCTTC.

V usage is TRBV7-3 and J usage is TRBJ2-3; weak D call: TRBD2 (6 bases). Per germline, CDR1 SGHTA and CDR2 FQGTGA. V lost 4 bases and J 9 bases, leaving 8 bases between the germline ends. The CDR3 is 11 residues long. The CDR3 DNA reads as TGTGCCAGCAGCTCTAGCGCGACGCAGTATTTT. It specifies CASSSSATQYF.

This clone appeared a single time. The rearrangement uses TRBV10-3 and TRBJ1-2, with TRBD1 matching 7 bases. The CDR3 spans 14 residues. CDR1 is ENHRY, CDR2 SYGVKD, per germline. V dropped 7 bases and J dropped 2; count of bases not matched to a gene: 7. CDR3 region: CAITRQGQNYGYTF. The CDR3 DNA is TGTGCCATCACTCGACAGGGACAGAACTATGGCTACACCTTC.

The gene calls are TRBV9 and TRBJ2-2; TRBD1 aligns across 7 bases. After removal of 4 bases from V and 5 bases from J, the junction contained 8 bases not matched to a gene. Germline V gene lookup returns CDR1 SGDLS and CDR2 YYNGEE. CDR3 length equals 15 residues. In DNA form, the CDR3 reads TGTGCCAGCAGCCCGCGACAGGGTAGAACCGGGGAGCTGTTTTTT. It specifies CASSPRQGRTGELFF.

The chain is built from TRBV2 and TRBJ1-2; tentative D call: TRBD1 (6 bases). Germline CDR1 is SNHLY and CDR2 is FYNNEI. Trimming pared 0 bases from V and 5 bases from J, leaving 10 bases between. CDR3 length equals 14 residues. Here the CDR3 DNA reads TGTGCCAGCAGTGAAGCGGTGGGGGCATATGGCTACACCTTC. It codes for CASSEAVGAYGYTF.

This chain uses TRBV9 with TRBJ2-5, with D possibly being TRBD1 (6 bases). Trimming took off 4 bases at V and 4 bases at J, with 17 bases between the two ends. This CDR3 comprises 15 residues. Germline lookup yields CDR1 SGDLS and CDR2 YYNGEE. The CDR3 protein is CASSSTTGAIETQYF. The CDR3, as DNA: TGTGCCAGCAGCTCCACGACAGGTGCGATAGAGACCCAGTACTTC.

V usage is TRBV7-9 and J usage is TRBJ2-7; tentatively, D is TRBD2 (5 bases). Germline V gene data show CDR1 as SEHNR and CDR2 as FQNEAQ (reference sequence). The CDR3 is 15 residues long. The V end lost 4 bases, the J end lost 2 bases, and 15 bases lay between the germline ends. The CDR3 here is CASSSRRTVAYEQYF. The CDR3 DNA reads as TGTGCCAGCAGCTCTAGGAGGACGGTAGCCTACGAGCAGTACTTC.

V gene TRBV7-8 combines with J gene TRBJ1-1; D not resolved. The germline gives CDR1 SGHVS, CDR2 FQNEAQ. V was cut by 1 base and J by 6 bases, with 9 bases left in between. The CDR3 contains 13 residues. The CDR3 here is CASSLGHPSEAFF. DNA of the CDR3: TGTGCCAGCAGCTTAGGGCACCCCTCTGAAGCTTTCTTT.

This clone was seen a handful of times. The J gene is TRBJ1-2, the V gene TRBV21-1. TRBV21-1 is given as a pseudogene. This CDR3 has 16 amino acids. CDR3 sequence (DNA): TGTGCCAGCAGCAAAGTCCCGCCCGGGATTACCCCTGGCTACACCTTC. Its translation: CASSKVPPGITPGYTF.

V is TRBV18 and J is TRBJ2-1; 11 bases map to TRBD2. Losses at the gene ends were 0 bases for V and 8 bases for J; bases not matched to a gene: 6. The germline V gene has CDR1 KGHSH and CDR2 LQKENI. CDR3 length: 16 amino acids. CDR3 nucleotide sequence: TGTGCCAGCTCACCACCAGGCCTAGCGGGGGGAGATGAGCAGTTCTTC. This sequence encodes CASSPPGLAGGDEQFF.

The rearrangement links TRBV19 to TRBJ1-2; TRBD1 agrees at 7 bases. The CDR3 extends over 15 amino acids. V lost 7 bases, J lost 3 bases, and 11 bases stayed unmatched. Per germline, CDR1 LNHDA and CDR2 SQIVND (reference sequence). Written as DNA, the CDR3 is TGTGCCAGTACCCTTTCGGACAGGCCACACTATGGCTACACCTTC. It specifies CASTLSDRPHYGYTF.

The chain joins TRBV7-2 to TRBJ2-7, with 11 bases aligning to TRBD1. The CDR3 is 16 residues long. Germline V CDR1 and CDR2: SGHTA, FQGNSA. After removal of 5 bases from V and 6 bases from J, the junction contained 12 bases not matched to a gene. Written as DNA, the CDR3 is TGTGCCAGCAGCCCAAAGACAGGGACAGGGGGAGGCGAGCAGTACTTC. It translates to CASSPKTGTGGGEQYF. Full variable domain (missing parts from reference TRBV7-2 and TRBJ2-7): GAGVSQSPSNKVTEKGKDVELRCDPISGHTALYWYRQSLGQGLEFLIYFQGNSAPDKSGLPSDRFSAERTGGSVSTLTIQRTQQEDSAVYLCASSPKTGTGGGEQYFGPGTRLTVT.

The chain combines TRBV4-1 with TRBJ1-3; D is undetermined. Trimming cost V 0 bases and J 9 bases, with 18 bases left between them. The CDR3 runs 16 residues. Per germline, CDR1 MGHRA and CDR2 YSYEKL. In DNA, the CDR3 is TGCGCCAGCAGCCAAGAATGGTCGTCCGCGCGTGGCACCATATATTTT. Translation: CASSQEWSSARGTIYF.

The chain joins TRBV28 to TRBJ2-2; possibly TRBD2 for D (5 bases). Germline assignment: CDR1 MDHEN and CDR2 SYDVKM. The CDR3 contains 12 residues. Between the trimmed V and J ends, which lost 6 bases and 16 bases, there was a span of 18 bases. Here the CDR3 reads CASRSPAPSWFF. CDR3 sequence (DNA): TGTGCCAGCAGATCCCCCGCCCCTAGCTGGTTTTTT.

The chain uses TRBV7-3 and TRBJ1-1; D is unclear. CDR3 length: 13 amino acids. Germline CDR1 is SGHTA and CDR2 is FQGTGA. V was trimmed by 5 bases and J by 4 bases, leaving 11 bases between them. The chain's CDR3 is CASSTTMGTEAFF. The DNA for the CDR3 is TGTGCCAGCAGCACGACTATGGGCACTGAAGCTTTCTTT.

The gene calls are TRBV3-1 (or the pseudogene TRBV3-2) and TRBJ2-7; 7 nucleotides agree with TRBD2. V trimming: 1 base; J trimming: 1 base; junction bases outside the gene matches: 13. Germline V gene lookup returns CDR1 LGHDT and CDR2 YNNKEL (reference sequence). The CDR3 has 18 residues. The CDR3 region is CASSQAYLTSGTSYEQYF. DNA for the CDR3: TGTGCCAGCAGCCAAGCTTATCTGACGAGCGGGACTTCCTACGAGCAGTACTTC.

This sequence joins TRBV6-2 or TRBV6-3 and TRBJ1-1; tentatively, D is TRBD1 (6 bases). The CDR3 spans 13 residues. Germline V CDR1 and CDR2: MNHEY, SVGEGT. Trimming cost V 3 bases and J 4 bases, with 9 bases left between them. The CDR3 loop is CASSYRGSTEAFF. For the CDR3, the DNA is TGTGCCAGCAGTTATAGGGGGAGCACTGAAGCTTTCTTT.

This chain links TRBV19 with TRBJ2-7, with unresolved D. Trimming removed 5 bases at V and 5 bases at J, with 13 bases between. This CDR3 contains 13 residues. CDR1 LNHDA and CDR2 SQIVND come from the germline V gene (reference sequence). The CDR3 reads CASSQRALDEQYF. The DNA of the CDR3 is TGTGCCAGTAGTCAACGAGCGTTGGACGAGCAGTACTTC.

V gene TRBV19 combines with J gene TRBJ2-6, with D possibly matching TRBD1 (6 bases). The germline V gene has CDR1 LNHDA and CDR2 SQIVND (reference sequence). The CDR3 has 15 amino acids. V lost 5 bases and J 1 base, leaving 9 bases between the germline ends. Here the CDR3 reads CASSFQGSGANVLTF. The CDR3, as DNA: TGTGCCAGTAGTTTCCAGGGGTCTGGGGCCAACGTCCTGACTTTC.

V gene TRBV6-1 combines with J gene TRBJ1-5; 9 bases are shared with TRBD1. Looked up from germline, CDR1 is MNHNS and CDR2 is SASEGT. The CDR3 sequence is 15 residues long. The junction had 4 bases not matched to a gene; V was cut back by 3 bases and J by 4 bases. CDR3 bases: TGTGCCAGCAGTGATGACAGGGGGTATAATCAGCCCCAGCATTTT. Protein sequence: CASSDDRGYNQPQHF.

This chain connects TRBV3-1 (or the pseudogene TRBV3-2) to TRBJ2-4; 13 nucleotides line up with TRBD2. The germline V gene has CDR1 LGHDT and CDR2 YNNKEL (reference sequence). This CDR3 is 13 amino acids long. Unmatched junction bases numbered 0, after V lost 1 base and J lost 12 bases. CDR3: CASSQGTSGSQYF. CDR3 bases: TGTGCCAGCAGCCAAGGGACTAGCGGGAGTCAGTACTTC.